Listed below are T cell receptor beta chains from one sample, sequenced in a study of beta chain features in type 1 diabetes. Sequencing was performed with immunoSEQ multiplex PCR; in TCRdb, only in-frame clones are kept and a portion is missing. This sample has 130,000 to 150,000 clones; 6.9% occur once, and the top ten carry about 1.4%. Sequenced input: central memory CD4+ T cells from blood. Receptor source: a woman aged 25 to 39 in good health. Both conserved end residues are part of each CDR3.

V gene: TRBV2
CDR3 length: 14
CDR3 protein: CASRWDFTYNEQFF

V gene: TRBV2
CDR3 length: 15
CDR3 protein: CASSERSGRAYEQYF

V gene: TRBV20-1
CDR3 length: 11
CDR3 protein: CSARDNQGYTF

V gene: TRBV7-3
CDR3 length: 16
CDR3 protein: CASRKSGTSGSNEQFF

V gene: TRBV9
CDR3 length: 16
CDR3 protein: CASSVRTGDGSDTQYF

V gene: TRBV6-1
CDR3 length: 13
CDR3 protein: CASRRDTADTQYF

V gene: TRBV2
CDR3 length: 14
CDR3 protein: CASSGQGALYEQYF

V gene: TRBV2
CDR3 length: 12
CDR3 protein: CASNSRGDTQYF

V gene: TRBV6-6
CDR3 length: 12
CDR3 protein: CASSYTLETQYF

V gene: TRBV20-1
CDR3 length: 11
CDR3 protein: CSRRGYNEQFF

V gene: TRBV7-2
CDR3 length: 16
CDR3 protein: CASSSRIAGGGDTQYF

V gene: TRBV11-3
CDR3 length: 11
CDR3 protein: CASSFNNEQFF

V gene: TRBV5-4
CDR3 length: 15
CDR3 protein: CASSQEARGKDTQYF

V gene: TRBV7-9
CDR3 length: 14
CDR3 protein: CASSEDRGDQPQHF

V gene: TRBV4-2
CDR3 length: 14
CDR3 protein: CASRASGSPSEQYF

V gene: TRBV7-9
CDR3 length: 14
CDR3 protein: CASSLDLRGGGYTF

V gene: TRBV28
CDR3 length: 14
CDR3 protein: CATGTTGGFYGYTF

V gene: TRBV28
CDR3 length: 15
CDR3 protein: CASIGTGTSSYEQYF

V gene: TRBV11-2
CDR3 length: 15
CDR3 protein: CASSLGGGTGTGAFF

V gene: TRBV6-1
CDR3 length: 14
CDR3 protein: CASSEQGSGYGYTF

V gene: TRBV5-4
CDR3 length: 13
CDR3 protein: CASSLDEAGTQYF

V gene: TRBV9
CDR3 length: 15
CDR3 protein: CASSVAGVGQETQYF

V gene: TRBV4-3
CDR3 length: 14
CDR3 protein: CASSLNAGDTEAFF

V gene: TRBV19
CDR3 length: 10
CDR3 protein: CASSSGGYTF

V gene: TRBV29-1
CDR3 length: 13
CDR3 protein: CSVVTSGGYEQYF

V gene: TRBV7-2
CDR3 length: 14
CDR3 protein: CASSSGQLKNIQYF

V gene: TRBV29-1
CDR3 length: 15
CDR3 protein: CSVRLGGTRTGELFF

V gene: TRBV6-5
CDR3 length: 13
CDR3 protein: CASRGTGDTEAFF

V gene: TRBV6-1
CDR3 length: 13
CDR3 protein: CASTRDRVYEQYF

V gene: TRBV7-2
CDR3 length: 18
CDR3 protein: CASSPGLGAGGDGETQYF

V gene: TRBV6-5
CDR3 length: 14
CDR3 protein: CASSYTAGNTEAFF

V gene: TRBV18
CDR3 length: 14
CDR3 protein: CASSPGTQPYEQYF

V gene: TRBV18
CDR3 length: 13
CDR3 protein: CASSTGVVEEQYF

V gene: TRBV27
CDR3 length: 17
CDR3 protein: CASSNRGGGQAKNIQYF

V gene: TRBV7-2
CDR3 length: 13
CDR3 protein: CASGRQGGNEQFF

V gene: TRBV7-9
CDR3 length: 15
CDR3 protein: CASSLRTASTDTQYF

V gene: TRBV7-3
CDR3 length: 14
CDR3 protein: CASSRDRSSYEQYF

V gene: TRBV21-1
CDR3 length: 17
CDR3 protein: CASSIKGSYRSTDTQYF

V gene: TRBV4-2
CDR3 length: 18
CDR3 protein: CASSRVMTGTLNTGELFF

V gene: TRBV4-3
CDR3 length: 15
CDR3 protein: CASSQLAGAGYEQYF

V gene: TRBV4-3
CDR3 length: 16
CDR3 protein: CASSQDRTGGNYGYTF

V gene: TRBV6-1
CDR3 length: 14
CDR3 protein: CASTGGGATDTQYF

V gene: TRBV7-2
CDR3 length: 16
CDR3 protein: CASSLAGTLRRETQYF

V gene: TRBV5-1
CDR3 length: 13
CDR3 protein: CASSTNTDFGYTF

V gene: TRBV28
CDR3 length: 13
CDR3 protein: CASSAANSVTQYF

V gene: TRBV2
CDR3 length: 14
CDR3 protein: CASSPRGGQEEQYF

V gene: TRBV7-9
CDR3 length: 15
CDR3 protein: CASSPRGGQVYEQYF

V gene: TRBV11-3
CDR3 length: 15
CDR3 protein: CASSFGSGGYNEQFF

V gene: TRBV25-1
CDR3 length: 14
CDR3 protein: CASSDESSGNTIYF

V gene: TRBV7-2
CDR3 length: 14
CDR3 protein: CASSPHGTNYEQYF

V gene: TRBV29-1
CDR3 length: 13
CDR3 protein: CSAVTGGNTEAFF

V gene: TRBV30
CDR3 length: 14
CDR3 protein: CAWSRSGTYNEQFF

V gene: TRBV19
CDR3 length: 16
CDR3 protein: CASSPASGLANEKLFF

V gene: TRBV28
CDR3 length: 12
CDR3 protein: CASSPNREKLFF

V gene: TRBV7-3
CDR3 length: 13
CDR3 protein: CASSTGQQGEQYF

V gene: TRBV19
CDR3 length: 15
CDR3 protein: CASSIDRAKDTEAFF

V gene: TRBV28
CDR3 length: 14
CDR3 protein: CASSLSTGDYGYTF

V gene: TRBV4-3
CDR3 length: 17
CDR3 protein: CASSQDYQGAPGARQHF

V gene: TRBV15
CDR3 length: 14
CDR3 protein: CATSRGQAGGLQFF

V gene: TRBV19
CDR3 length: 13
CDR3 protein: CASSSADNQPQHF